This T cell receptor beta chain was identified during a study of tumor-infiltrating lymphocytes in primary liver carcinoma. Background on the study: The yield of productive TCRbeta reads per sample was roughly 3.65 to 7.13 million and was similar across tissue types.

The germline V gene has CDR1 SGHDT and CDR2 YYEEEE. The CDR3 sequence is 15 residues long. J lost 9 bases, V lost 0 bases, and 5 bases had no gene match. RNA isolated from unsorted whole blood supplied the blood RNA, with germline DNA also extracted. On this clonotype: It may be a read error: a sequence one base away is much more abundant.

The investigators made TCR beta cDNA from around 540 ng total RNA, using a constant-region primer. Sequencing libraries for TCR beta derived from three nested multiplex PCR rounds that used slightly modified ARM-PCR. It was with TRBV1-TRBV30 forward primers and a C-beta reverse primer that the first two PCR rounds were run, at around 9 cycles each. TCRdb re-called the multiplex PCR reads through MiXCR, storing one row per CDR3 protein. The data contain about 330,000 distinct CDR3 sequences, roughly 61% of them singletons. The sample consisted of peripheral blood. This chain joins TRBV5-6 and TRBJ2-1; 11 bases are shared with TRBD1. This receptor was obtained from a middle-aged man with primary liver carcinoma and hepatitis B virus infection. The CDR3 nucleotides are TGTGCCAGCAGCTTGGTAGGACAGGGGGCGGGTGAGCAGTTCTTC. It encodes CASSLVGQGAGEQFF.